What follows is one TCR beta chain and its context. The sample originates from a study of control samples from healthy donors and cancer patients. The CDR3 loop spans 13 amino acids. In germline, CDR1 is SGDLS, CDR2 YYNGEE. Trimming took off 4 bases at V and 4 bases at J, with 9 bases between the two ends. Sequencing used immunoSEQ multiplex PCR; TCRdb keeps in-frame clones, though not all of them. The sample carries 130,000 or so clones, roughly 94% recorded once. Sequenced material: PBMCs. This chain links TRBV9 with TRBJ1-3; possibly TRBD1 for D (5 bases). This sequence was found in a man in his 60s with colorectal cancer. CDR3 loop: CASSMHRGNTIYF. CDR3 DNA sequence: TGTGCCAGCAGCATGCACAGGGGAAACACCATATATTTT. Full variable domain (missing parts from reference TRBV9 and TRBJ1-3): DSGVTQTPKHLITATGQRVTLRCSPRSGDLSVYWYQQSLDQGLQFLIQYYNGEERAKGNILERFSAQQFPDLHSELNLSSLELGDSALYFCASSMHRGNTIYFGEGSWLTVV.